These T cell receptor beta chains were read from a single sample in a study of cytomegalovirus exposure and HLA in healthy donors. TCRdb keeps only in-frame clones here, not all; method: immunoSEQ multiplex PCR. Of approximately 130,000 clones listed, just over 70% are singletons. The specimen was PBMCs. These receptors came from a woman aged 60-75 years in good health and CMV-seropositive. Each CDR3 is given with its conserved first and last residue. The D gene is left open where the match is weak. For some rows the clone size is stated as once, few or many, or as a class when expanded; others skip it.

CDR3aa: CASSLEVARVGEKLFF
CDR3nt: TGTGCCAGCAGCTTAGAAGTGGCGAGGGTTGGGGAAAAACTGTTTTTT
v_gene: TRBV11-2
abundance: few
j_gene: TRBJ1-4
d_gene: NA

CDR3aa: CATQGVGAEQYF
CDR3nt: TGCGCCACGCAAGGGGTGGGGGCCGAGCAGTACTTC
v_gene: TRBV4-1
abundance: NA
j_gene: TRBJ2-7
d_gene: NA

CDR3aa: CASSLREGGHGYTF
CDR3nt: TGTGCCAGCAGCTTACGGGAAGGGGGCCATGGCTACACCTTC
v_gene: TRBV7-6
abundance: NA
j_gene: TRBJ1-2
d_gene: TRBD1

CDR3aa: CASSLPLMTGPTEAFF
CDR3nt: TGTGCCAGCAGCTTACCGCTGATGACAGGGCCGACTGAAGCTTTCTTT
v_gene: TRBV11-2
abundance: NA
j_gene: TRBJ1-1
d_gene: TRBD1

CDR3aa: CSVEGASNQPQHF
CDR3nt: TGCAGCGTTGAGGGGGCCAGCAATCAGCCCCAGCATTTT
v_gene: TRBV29-1
abundance: few
j_gene: TRBJ1-5
d_gene: NA

CDR3aa: CASKEGGPGGELFF
CDR3nt: TGTGCCAGCAAGGAGGGGGGGCCGGGCGGGGAGCTGTTTTTT
v_gene: TRBV27
abundance: few
j_gene: TRBJ2-2
d_gene: NA

CDR3aa: CASSRAGADGYTF
CDR3nt: TGTGCCAGCAGCCGTGCGGGGGCGGATGGCTACACCTTC
v_gene: TRBV14
abundance: NA
j_gene: TRBJ1-2
d_gene: NA

CDR3aa: CASSPINLQGAQAYEQYF
CDR3nt: TGTGCCAGCTCACCAATAAACCTACAGGGGGCACAAGCCTACGAGCAGTACTTC
v_gene: TRBV18
abundance: NA
j_gene: TRBJ2-7
d_gene: TRBD1

CDR3aa: CASSRGTFGQFF
CDR3nt: TGTGCCAGCAGCCGCGGGACTTTTGGGCAGTTCTTC
v_gene: TRBV5-4
abundance: NA
j_gene: TRBJ2-1
d_gene: NA

CDR3aa: CASSRGGTAVDEKLFF
CDR3nt: TGTGCCAGCAGCCGTGGGGGGACGGCCGTCGATGAAAAACTGTTTTTT
v_gene: TRBV7-6
abundance: NA
j_gene: TRBJ1-4
d_gene: NA

CDR3aa: CASSRRQGQETQYF
CDR3nt: TGTGCCAGCAGTCGACGACAGGGACAAGAGACCCAGTACTTC
v_gene: TRBV14
abundance: NA
j_gene: TRBJ2-5
d_gene: TRBD1

CDR3aa: CASSLLVNTEAFF
CDR3nt: TGTGCCAGCAGCTTATTAGTGAACACTGAAGCTTTCTTT
v_gene: TRBV7-3
abundance: few
j_gene: TRBJ1-1
d_gene: NA

CDR3aa: CASSHQGALYEQYF
CDR3nt: TGTGCCAGCAGTCATCAGGGGGCCCTCTACGAGCAGTACTTC
v_gene: TRBV6-5
abundance: few
j_gene: TRBJ2-7
d_gene: TRBD1

CDR3aa: CASSPLLLTGRTDTQYF
CDR3nt: TGCGCCAGCAGCCCCCTCCTATTGACAGGGCGCACAGATACGCAGTATTTT
v_gene: TRBV4-1
abundance: NA
j_gene: TRBJ2-3
d_gene: TRBD1

CDR3aa: CASSFGGYSPLHF
CDR3nt: TGTGCCAGCAGTTTTGGAGGGTATTCACCCCTCCACTTT
v_gene: TRBV27
abundance: NA
j_gene: TRBJ1-6
d_gene: NA

CDR3aa: CASSDSLSLEGYTF
CDR3nt: TGCGCCAGCAGCGACTCCCTCAGCCTAGAGGGCTACACCTTC
v_gene: TRBV5-1
abundance: NA
j_gene: TRBJ1-2
d_gene: NA

CDR3aa: CASSEARANYGYTF
CDR3nt: TGCGCCAGCAGTGAGGCCAGGGCTAACTATGGCTACACCTTC
v_gene: TRBV10-2
abundance: few
j_gene: TRBJ1-2
d_gene: NA

CDR3aa: CASSPGGTATYEQYF
CDR3nt: TGTGCCAGCAGCCCCGGCGGGACAGCTACTTACGAGCAGTACTTC
v_gene: TRBV7-3
abundance: NA
j_gene: TRBJ2-7
d_gene: NA

CDR3aa: CASSLELSGSGYEQYF
CDR3nt: TGCGCCAGCAGCTTGGAGCTTTCAGGAAGCGGCTACGAGCAGTACTTC
v_gene: TRBV5-1
abundance: once
j_gene: TRBJ2-7
d_gene: NA

CDR3aa: CATNRGGTYEQYF
CDR3nt: TGTGCCACCAACCGGGGTGGCACCTACGAGCAGTACTTC
v_gene: TRBV7-9
abundance: once
j_gene: TRBJ2-7
d_gene: NA

CDR3aa: CASNRGDYGYTF
CDR3nt: TGTGCCAGCAACAGGGGGGACTATGGCTACACCTTC
v_gene: TRBV6-1
abundance: NA
j_gene: TRBJ1-2
d_gene: TRBD1

CDR3aa: CASSVGQGSNQPQHF
CDR3nt: TGTGCCAGCAGCGTAGGACAGGGGAGCAATCAGCCCCAGCATTTT
v_gene: TRBV9
abundance: NA
j_gene: TRBJ1-5
d_gene: TRBD1

CDR3aa: CASSPIQAVYNEQFF
CDR3nt: TGTGCCAGCAGCCCCATTCAGGCCGTCTACAATGAGCAGTTCTTC
v_gene: TRBV9
abundance: NA
j_gene: TRBJ2-1
d_gene: NA

CDR3aa: CASSSTGGSGTEAFF
CDR3nt: TGCGCCAGCAGCTCCACAGGGGGAAGTGGGACTGAAGCTTTCTTT
v_gene: TRBV5-1
abundance: NA
j_gene: TRBJ1-1
d_gene: TRBD1

CDR3aa: CASSYSYRAEAFF
CDR3nt: TGTGCCAGCAGTTACTCATACAGAGCCGAAGCTTTCTTT
v_gene: TRBV6-6
abundance: few
j_gene: TRBJ1-1
d_gene: NA

CDR3aa: CASSLASGWETQYF
CDR3nt: TGTGCCAGCAGCTTGGCCTCGGGTTGGGAGACCCAGTACTTC
v_gene: TRBV5-4
abundance: NA
j_gene: TRBJ2-5
d_gene: NA

CDR3aa: CASSDDSLVEPQHF
CDR3nt: TGCGCCAGCAGTGACGACTCTCTGGTTGAGCCCCAGCATTTT
v_gene: TRBV10-2
abundance: NA
j_gene: TRBJ1-5
d_gene: NA

CDR3aa: CASSPGQISATNEKLFF
CDR3nt: TGTGCCAGCAGCCCCGGACAGATTTCTGCAACTAATGAAAAACTGTTTTTT
v_gene: TRBV4-2
abundance: NA
j_gene: TRBJ1-4
d_gene: NA

CDR3aa: CASIQGAPIGDGYTF
CDR3nt: TGTGCCAGCATACAGGGGGCCCCTATTGGCGATGGCTACACCTTC
v_gene: TRBV2
abundance: NA
j_gene: TRBJ1-2
d_gene: TRBD1

CDR3aa: CASSSDSSQPQHF
CDR3nt: TGTGCCAGCAGCTCCGACAGTAGTCAGCCCCAGCATTTT
v_gene: TRBV7-6
abundance: NA
j_gene: TRBJ1-5
d_gene: NA

CDR3aa: CASSSDRLYGYTF
CDR3nt: TGTGCCAGCAGCTCGGACAGACTCTATGGCTACACCTTC
v_gene: TRBV7-2
abundance: few
j_gene: TRBJ1-2
d_gene: NA

CDR3aa: CASSLTGGAETQYF
CDR3nt: TGTGCCAGCAGCTTAACGGGGGGAGCAGAGACCCAGTACTTC
v_gene: TRBV9
abundance: NA
j_gene: TRBJ2-5
d_gene: TRBD2

CDR3aa: CASGRVGGYTF
CDR3nt: TGTGCTAGTGGACGCGTCGGGGGCTACACCTTC
v_gene: TRBV12-5
abundance: NA
j_gene: TRBJ1-2
d_gene: NA

CDR3aa: CASSRTGVRETQYF
CDR3nt: TGCGCCAGCAGCCGGACAGGGGTTAGGGAGACCCAGTACTTC
v_gene: TRBV5-1
abundance: NA
j_gene: TRBJ2-5
d_gene: TRBD1

CDR3aa: CASSIAGSRTNEKLFF
CDR3nt: TGTGCCAGTAGTATCGCAGGGTCCAGAACTAATGAAAAACTGTTTTTT
v_gene: TRBV19
abundance: NA
j_gene: TRBJ1-4
d_gene: NA

CDR3aa: CASSQTARLGTEAFF
CDR3nt: TGTGCCAGCTCACAGACAGCACGTTTGGGAACTGAAGCTTTCTTT
v_gene: TRBV18
abundance: few
j_gene: TRBJ1-1
d_gene: NA

CDR3aa: CASTLGSSYNEQFF
CDR3nt: TGTGCCAGCACCCTGGGGAGCTCCTACAATGAGCAGTTCTTC
v_gene: TRBV6-6
abundance: NA
j_gene: TRBJ2-1
d_gene: NA

CDR3aa: CASSLAAGGRNEQFF
CDR3nt: TGTGCCAGCAGCTTAGCGGCGGGGGGGCGTAATGAGCAGTTCTTC
v_gene: TRBV7-9
abundance: NA
j_gene: TRBJ2-1
d_gene: TRBD2

CDR3aa: CASRSRDRGYNEQFF
CDR3nt: TGTGCCAGCAGGTCTCGGGACAGGGGTTACAATGAGCAGTTCTTC
v_gene: TRBV27
abundance: NA
j_gene: TRBJ2-1
d_gene: TRBD1

CDR3aa: CASNPDRGVRYTF
CDR3nt: TGTGCCAGCAACCCCGACAGGGGCGTACGCTACACCTTC
v_gene: TRBV2
abundance: NA
j_gene: TRBJ1-2
d_gene: TRBD1

CDR3aa: CASSIGRANNQPQHF
CDR3nt: TGTGCCAGTAGTATCGGCAGGGCGAACAATCAGCCCCAGCATTTT
v_gene: TRBV19
abundance: NA
j_gene: TRBJ1-5
d_gene: NA

CDR3aa: CASSYGGTDTQYF
CDR3nt: TGTGCCAGCAGCTACGGGGGCACAGATACGCAGTATTTT
v_gene: TRBV7-8
abundance: NA
j_gene: TRBJ2-3
d_gene: NA

CDR3aa: CASSMTGNYGYTF
CDR3nt: TGTGCCAGCAGCATGACAGGGAACTATGGCTACACCTTC
v_gene: TRBV25-1
abundance: NA
j_gene: TRBJ1-2
d_gene: TRBD1

CDR3aa: CASSFSFSGANVLTF
CDR3nt: TGTGCCAGCAGCTTTAGCTTCTCTGGGGCCAACGTCCTGACTTTC
v_gene: TRBV5-6
abundance: NA
j_gene: TRBJ2-6
d_gene: NA

CDR3aa: CASSQDFGTTPDTQYF
CDR3nt: TGCGCCAGCAGCCAAGATTTCGGGACAACACCAGATACGCAGTATTTT
v_gene: TRBV4-1
abundance: few
j_gene: TRBJ2-3
d_gene: NA

CDR3aa: CASHLTAGGNTGELFF
CDR3nt: TGTGCCAGCCACCTTACAGCGGGGGGGAACACCGGGGAGCTGTTTTTT
v_gene: TRBV19
abundance: NA
j_gene: TRBJ2-2
d_gene: TRBD2

CDR3aa: CASSQGQGAGRAFF
CDR3nt: TGCGCCAGCAGCCAGGGACAGGGGGCCGGGCGGGCTTTCTTT
v_gene: TRBV4-1
abundance: few
j_gene: TRBJ1-1
d_gene: TRBD1

CDR3aa: CASSYSPAGVRETQYF
CDR3nt: TGTGCCAGCAGTTACTCACCCGCGGGGGTGAGAGAGACCCAGTACTTC
v_gene: TRBV27
abundance: NA
j_gene: TRBJ2-5
d_gene: TRBD2

CDR3aa: CASSYGRGLNQPQHF
CDR3nt: TGTGCCAGCAGTTACGGCAGGGGGCTGAATCAGCCCCAGCATTTT
v_gene: TRBV6-5
abundance: NA
j_gene: TRBJ1-5
d_gene: TRBD1

CDR3aa: CASSRVGELFF
CDR3nt: TGTGCCAGCAGTCGAGTCGGGGAGCTGTTTTTT
v_gene: TRBV28
abundance: NA
j_gene: TRBJ2-2
d_gene: NA

CDR3aa: CAVRLAGTYNEQFF
CDR3nt: TGTGCCGTCAGATTGGCGGGGACGTACAATGAGCAGTTCTTC
v_gene: TRBV7-2
abundance: NA
j_gene: TRBJ2-1
d_gene: NA

CDR3aa: CSSSLRKGAFTDTQYF
CDR3nt: TGTTCCAGCAGCTTGCGTAAGGGGGCATTCACAGATACGCAGTATTTT
v_gene: TRBV7-9
abundance: few
j_gene: TRBJ2-3
d_gene: TRBD1

CDR3aa: CASSSGGYEQYF
CDR3nt: TGTGCCAGCAGTTCAGGGGGCTACGAGCAGTACTTC
v_gene: TRBV27
abundance: NA
j_gene: TRBJ2-7
d_gene: TRBD1

CDR3aa: CASSYDRGYEQYF
CDR3nt: TGTGCCAGCAGTTACGACAGGGGATACGAGCAGTACTTC
v_gene: TRBV6-5
abundance: NA
j_gene: TRBJ2-7
d_gene: TRBD1

CDR3aa: CASRENYGYTF
CDR3nt: TGTGCCAGCAGGGAGAACTATGGCTACACCTTC
v_gene: TRBV2
abundance: once
j_gene: TRBJ1-2
d_gene: NA

CDR3aa: CASSLEGRGGNTEAFF
CDR3nt: TGTGCCAGCAGCTTAGAGGGCCGGGGTGGGAACACTGAAGCTTTCTTT
v_gene: TRBV11-1
abundance: NA
j_gene: TRBJ1-1
d_gene: NA

CDR3aa: CASSLVGGVENSPLHF
CDR3nt: TGTGCCAGCAGCTTAGTTGGAGGGGTGGAGAATTCACCCCTCCACTTT
v_gene: TRBV7-9
abundance: NA
j_gene: TRBJ1-6
d_gene: NA